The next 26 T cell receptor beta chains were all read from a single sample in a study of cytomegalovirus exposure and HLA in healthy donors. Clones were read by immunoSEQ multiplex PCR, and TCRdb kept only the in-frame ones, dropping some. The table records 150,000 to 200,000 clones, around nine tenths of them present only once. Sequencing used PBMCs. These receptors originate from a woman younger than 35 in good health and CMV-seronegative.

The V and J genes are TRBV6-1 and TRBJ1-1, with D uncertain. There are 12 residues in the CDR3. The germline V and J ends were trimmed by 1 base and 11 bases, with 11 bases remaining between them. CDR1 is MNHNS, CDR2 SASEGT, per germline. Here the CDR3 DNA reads TGTGCCAGCAGTGAAGTTGTCGGGTCGGCTTTCTTT. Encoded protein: CASSEVVGSAFF.

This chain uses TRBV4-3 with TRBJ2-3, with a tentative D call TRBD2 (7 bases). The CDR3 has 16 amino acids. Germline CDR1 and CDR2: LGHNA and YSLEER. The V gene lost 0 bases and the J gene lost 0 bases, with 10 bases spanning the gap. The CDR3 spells CASSQERGLSTDTQYF. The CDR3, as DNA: TGCGCCAGCAGCCAAGAGCGGGGGCTAAGCACAGATACGCAGTATTTT.

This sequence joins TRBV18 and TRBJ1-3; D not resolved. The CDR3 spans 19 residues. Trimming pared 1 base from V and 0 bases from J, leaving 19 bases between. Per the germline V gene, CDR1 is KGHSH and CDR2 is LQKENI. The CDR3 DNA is TGTGCCAGCTCACCACGGAGTCTAGACCCACTAAGCTCTGGAAACACCATATATTTT. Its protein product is CASSPRSLDPLSSGNTIYF.

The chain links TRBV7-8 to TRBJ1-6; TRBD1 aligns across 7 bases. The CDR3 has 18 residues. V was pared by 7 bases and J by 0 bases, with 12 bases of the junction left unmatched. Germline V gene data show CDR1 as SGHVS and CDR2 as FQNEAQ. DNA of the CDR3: TGTGCCAGCAACCACCGACAGGGTTTAAACTCCTATAATTCACCCCTCCACTTT. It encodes CASNHRQGLNSYNSPLHF.

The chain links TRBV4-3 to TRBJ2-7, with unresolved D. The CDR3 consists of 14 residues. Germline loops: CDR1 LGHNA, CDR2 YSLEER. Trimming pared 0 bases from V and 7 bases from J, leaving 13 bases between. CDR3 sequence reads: CASSQDRLVREQYF. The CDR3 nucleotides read TGCGCCAGCAGCCAAGATAGGCTGGTGAGGGAGCAGTACTTC.

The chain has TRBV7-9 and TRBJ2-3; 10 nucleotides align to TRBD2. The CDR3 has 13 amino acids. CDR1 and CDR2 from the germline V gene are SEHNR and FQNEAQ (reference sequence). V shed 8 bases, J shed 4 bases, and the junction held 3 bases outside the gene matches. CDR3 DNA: TGTGCCAGCTTAGCGGGGGGACCAGATACGCAGTATTTT. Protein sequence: CASLAGGPDTQYF.

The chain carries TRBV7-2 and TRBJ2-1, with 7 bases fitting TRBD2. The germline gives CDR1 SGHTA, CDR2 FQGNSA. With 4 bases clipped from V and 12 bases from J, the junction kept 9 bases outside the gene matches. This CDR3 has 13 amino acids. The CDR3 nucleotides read TGTGCCAGCAGCTCAAACCCGGGGGGTGGGCAGTTCTTC. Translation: CASSSNPGGGQFF.

The CDR3 is CASSPPGLAGGPIETQYF. DNA of the CDR3: TGTGCCAGCTCACCACCTGGACTAGCGGGAGGGCCGATTGAGACCCAGTACTTC. The chain employs TRBV18 and TRBJ2-5, with 15 bases fitting TRBD2. The germline gives CDR1 KGHSH, CDR2 LQKENI. This CDR3 is 18 amino acids long. The ends lost 0 bases at V and 5 bases at J; junction bases unmatched: 7.

CDR3 sequence (DNA): TGTGCCAGCAGTTATTTGACGACAGGGGTCTCACCCCTCCACTTT. This sequence encodes CASSYLTTGVSPLHF. This chain uses TRBV6-5 with TRBJ1-6, with 8 bases aligning to TRBD1. Germline values: CDR1 MNHEY, CDR2 SVGAGI. J lost 10 bases, V lost 3 bases, and 8 bases had no gene match. This CDR3 spans 15 amino acids.

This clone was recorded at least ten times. The CDR3 region is CSVHGQGNYGYTF. For the CDR3, the DNA is TGCAGCGTCCACGGACAGGGGAACTATGGCTACACCTTC. The chain has TRBV29-1 and TRBJ1-2; 9 bases agree with TRBD1. The CDR3 covers 13 residues. Germline V lookup: CDR1 SQVTM, CDR2 ANQGSEA. Germline trimming cut 6 bases from V and 2 bases from J; bases unmatched to any gene: 4.

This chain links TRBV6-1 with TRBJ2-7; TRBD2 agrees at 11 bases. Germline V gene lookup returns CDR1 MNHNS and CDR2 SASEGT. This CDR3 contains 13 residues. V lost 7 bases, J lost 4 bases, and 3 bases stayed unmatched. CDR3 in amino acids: CASTGTSGYEQYF. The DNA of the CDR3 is TGTGCCAGCACCGGGACTAGCGGATACGAGCAGTACTTC.

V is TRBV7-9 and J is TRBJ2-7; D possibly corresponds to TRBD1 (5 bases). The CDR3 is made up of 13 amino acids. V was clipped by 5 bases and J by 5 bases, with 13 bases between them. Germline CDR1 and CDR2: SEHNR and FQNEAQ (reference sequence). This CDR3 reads CASSPQGSDEQYF. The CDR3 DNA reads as TGTGCCAGCAGCCCTCAGGGATCCGACGAGCAGTACTTC.

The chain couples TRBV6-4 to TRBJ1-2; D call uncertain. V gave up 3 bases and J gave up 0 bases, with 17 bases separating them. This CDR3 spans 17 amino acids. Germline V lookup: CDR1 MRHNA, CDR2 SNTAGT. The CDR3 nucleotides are TGTGCCAGCAGTGAAATAGACACCCGCCCAACTAACTATGGCTACACCTTC. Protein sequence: CASSEIDTRPTNYGYTF.

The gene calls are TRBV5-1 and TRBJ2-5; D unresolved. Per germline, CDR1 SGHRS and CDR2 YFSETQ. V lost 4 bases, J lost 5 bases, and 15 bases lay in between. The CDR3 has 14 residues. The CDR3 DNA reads TGCGCCAGCAGCCCCCGCCCGGAGAGGGAGACCCAGTACTTC. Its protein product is CASSPRPERETQYF.

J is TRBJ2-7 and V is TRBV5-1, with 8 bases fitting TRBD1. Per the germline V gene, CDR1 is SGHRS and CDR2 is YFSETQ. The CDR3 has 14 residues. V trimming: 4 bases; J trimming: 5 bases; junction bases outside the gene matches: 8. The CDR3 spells CASSPNAGGNEQYF. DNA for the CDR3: TGCGCCAGCAGCCCAAACGCAGGGGGCAACGAGCAGTACTTC.

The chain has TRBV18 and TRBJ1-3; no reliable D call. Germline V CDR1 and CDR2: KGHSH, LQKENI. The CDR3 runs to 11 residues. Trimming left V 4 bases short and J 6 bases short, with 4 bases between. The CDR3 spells CASSLLNTIYF. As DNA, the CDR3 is TGTGCCAGCTCACTTCTAAACACCATATATTTT. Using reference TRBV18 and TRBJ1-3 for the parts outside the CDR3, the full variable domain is NAGVMQNPRHLVRRRGQEARLRCSPMKGHSHVYWYRQLPEEGLKFMVYLQKENIIDESGMPKERFSAEFPKEGPSILRIQQVVRGDSAAYFCASSLLNTIYFGEGSWLTVV.

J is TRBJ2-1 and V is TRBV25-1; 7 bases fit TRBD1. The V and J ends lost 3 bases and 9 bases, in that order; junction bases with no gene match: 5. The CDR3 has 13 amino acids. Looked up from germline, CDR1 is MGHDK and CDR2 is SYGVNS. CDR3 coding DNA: TGTGCCAGCAGTGACACAGGGGAAATTGAGCAGTTCTTC. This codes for CASSDTGEIEQFF.

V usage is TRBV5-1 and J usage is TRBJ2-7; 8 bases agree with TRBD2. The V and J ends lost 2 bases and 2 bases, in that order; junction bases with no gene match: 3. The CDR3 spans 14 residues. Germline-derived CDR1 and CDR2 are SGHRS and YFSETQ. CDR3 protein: CASSFRGGPYEQYF. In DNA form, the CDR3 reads TGCGCCAGCAGCTTCCGGGGGGGCCCCTACGAGCAGTACTTC.

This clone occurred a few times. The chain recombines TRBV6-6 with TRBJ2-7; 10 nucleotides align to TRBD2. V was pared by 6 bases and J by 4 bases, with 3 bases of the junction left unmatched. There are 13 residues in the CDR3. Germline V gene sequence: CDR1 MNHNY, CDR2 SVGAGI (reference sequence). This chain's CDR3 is CASSRTSGYEQYF. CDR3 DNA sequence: TGTGCCAGCAGCCGGACTAGCGGTTACGAGCAGTACTTC.

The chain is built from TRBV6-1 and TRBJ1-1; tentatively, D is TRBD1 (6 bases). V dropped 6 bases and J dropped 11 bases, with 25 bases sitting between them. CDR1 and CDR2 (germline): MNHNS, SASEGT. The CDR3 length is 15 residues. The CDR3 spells CASSEPGHPSGGAFF. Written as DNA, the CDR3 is TGTGCCAGCAGCGAACCGGGACACCCATCCGGTGGGGCTTTCTTT.

DNA for the CDR3: TGTGCCAGCAGTGGGACTAGCGGGGTGTTAATGGAGACCCAGTACTTC. It specifies CASSGTSGVLMETQYF. The chain uses TRBV9 and TRBJ2-5, with 13 bases aligning to TRBD2. CDR3 size: 16 residues. Germline values: CDR1 SGDLS, CDR2 YYNGEE. The ends lost 5 bases at V and 5 bases at J; junction bases unmatched: 9.

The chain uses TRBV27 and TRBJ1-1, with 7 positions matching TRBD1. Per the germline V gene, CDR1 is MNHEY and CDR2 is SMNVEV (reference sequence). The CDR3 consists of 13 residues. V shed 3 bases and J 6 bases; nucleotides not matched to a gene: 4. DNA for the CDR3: TGTGCCAGCAGTTTCCGGACAGGTGCTGAAGCTTTCTTT. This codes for CASSFRTGAEAFF.

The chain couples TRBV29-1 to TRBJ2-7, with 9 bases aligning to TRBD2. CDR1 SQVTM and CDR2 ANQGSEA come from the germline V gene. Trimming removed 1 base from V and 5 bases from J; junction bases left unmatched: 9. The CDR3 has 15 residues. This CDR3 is CSVEVGAGGPDEQYF. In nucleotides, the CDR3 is TGCAGCGTTGAAGTCGGGGCGGGAGGGCCTGACGAGCAGTACTTC.

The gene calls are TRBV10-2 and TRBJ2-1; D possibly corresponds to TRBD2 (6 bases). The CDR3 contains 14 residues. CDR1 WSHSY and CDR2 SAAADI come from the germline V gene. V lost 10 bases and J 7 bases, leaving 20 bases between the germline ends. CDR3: CATSTRLVGNEQFF. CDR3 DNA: TGCGCCACCTCGACTAGGCTGGTTGGAAATGAGCAGTTCTTC.

CDR3 protein: CASSYIKTEAFF. The CDR3 DNA is TGTGCCAGCAGTTATATTAAAACTGAAGCTTTCTTT. The chain uses TRBV6-6 and TRBJ1-1; no definite D call. The CDR3 is 12 amino acids. Trimming removed 3 bases from V and 5 bases from J, with 7 bases in between. Germline assignment: CDR1 MNHNY and CDR2 SVGAGI (reference sequence).

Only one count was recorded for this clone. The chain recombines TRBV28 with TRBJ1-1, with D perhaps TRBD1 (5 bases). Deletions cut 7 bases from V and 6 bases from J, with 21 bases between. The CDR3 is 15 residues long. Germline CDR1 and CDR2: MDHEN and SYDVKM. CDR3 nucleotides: TGTGCCAGCACCTTAGGAAGGGTACTCAGGGCTGAAGCTTTCTTT. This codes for CASTLGRVLRAEAFF.